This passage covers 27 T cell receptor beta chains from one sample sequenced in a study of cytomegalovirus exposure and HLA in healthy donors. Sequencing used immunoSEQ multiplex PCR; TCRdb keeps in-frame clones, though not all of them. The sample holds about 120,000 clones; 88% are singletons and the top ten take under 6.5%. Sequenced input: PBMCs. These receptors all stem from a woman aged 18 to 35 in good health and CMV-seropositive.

The CDR3 here is CASSQLTGSIFGTIYF. Here the CDR3 DNA reads TGTGCCAGCAGCCAACTTACAGGGAGCATTTTTGGCACCATATATTTT. The chain joins TRBV14 to TRBJ1-3, with a possible D match to TRBD1 (6 bases). The CDR3 is 16 amino acids. Germline V gives CDR1 SGHDN, CDR2 FVKESK. The V end lost 2 bases, the J end lost 9 bases, and 20 bases lay between the germline ends.

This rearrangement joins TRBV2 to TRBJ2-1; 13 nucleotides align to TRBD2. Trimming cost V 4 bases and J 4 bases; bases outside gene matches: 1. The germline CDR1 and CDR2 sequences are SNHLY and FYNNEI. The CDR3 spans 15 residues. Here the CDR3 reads CASSGGLAGYNEQFF. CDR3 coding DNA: TGTGCCAGCAGTGGGGGACTAGCGGGATACAATGAGCAGTTCTTC.

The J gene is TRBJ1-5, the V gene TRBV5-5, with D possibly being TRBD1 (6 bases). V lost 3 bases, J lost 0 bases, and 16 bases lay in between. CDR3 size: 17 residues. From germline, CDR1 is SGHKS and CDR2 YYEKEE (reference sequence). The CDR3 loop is CASSSGQTKYSNQPQHF. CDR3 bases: TGTGCCAGCAGCTCCGGACAGACTAAATATAGCAATCAGCCCCAGCATTTT.

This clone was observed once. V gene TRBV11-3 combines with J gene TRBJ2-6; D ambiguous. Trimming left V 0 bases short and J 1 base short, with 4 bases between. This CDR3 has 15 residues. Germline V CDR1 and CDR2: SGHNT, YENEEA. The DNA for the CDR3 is TGTGCCAGCAGCTTAGATCTGTCTGGGGCCAACGTCCTGACTTTC. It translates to CASSLDLSGANVLTF.

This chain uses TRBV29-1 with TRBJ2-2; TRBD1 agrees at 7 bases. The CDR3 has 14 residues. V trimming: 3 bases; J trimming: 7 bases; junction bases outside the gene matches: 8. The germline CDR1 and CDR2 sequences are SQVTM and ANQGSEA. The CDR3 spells CSVEGQGVSGELFF. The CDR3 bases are TGCAGCGTTGAGGGTCAGGGGGTTAGCGGGGAGCTGTTTTTT.

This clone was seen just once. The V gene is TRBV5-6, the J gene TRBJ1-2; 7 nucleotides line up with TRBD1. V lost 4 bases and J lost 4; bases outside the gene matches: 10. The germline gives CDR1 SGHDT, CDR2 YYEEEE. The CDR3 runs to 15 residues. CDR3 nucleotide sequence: TGTGCCAGCAGCCGAGGAGGGGGCAACTTCTATGGCTACACCTTC. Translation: CASSRGGGNFYGYTF. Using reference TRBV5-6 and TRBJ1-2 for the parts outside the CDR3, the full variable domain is DAGVTQSPTHLIKTRGQQVTLRCSPKSGHDTVSWYQQALGQGPQFIFQYYEEEERQRGNFPDRFSGHQFPNYSSELNVNALLLGDSALYLCASSRGGGNFYGYTFGSGTRLTVV.

The CDR3 DNA is TGTGCCAGCAGCTTGGGAGGATATAGCAATCAGCCCCAGCATTTT. It is translated as CASSLGGYSNQPQHF. The chain has TRBV7-9 and TRBJ1-5, with unresolved D. This CDR3 is 15 amino acids long. V was pared by 3 bases and J by 0 bases, with 9 bases between. CDR1 is SEHNR, CDR2 FQNEAQ, per germline (reference sequence).

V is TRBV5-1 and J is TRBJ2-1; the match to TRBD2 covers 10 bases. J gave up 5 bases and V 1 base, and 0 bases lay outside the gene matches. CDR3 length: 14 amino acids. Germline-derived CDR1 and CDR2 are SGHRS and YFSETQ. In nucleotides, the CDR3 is TGCGCCAGCAGCTTGACTAGCGGGAACAATGAGCAGTTCTTC. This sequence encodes CASSLTSGNNEQFF.

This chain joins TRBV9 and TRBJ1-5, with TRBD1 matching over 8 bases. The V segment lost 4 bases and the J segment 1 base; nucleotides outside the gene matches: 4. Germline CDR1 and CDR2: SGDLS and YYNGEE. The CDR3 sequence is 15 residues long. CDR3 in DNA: TGTGCCAGCAGCCTACAGGGGGAGAGCAATCAGCCCCAGCATTTT. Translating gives CASSLQGESNQPQHF.

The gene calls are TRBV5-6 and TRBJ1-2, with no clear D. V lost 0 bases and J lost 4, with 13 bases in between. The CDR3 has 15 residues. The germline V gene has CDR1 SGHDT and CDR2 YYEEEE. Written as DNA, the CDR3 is TGTGCCAGCAGCTTGGTGACGGAAGGAGGCTATGGCTACACCTTC. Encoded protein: CASSLVTEGGYGYTF.

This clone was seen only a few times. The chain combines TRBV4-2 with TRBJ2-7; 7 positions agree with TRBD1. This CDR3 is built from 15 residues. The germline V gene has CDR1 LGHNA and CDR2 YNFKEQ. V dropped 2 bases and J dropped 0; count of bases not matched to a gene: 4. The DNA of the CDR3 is TGTGCCAGCAGCCAACTCCGGGACAGCTCCTACGAGCAGTACTTC. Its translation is CASSQLRDSSYEQYF.

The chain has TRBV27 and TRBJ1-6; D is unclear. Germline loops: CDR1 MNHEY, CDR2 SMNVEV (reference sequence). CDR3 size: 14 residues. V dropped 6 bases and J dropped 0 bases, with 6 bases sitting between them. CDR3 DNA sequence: TGTGCCAGCAGCCTCAGCTCCTATAATTCACCCCTCCACTTT. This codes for CASSLSSYNSPLHF.

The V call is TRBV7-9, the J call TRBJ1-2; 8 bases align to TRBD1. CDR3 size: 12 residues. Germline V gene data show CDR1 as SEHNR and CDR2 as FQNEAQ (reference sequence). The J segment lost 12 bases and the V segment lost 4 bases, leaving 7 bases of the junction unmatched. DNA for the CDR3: TGTGCCAGCAGCTCCCCAGGGGGCACGGACACCTTC. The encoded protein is CASSSPGGTDTF.

The CDR3 sequence is CASSPTTSGTEQYF. The CDR3 nucleotides are TGTGCCAGCAGCCCCACTACTAGCGGGACCGAGCAGTACTTC. The chain couples TRBV7-2 to TRBJ2-7; TRBD2 matches 10 bases. Germline CDR1 SGHTA, CDR2 FQGNSA. V was clipped by 5 bases and J by 6 bases; unmatched bases: 7. The CDR3 covers 14 residues.

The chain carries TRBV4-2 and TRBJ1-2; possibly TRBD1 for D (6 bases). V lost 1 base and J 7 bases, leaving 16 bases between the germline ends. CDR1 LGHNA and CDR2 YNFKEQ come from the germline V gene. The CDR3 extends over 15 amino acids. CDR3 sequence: CASSQAGTRGSGYTF. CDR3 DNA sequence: TGTGCCAGCAGCCAAGCGGGGACTAGGGGGTCTGGCTACACCTTC.

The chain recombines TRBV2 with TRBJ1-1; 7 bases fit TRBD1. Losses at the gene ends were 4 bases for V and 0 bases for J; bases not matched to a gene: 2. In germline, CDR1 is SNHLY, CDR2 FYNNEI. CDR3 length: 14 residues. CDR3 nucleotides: TGTGCCAGCAGTGTGGGACAGATGAACACTGAAGCTTTCTTT. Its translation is CASSVGQMNTEAFF.

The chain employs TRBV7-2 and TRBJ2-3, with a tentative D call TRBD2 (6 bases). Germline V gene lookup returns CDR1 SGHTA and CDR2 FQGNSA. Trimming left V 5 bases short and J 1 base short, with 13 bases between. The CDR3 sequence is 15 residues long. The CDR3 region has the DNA TGTGCCAGCAGCGTCGCGGGGCTTGGCACAGATACGCAGTATTTT. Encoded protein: CASSVAGLGTDTQYF.

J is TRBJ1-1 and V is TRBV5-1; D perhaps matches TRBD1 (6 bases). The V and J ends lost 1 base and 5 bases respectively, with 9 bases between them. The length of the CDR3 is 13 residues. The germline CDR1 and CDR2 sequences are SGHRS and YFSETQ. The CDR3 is CASSLTGWTEAFF. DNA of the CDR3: TGCGCCAGCAGCTTGACAGGGTGGACTGAAGCTTTCTTT.

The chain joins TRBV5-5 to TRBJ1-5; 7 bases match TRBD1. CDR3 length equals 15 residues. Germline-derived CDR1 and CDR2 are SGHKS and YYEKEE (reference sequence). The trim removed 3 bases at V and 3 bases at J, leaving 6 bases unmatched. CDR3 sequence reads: CASSSYDRANQPQHF. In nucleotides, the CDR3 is TGTGCCAGCAGCTCCTATGACAGGGCCAATCAGCCCCAGCATTTT.

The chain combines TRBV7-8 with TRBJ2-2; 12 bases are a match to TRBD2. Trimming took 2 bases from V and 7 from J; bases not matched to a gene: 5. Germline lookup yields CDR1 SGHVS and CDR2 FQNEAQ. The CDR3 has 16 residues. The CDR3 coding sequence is TGTGCCAGCAGCTTACCGACTAGCGGGAGCATCGGGGAGCTGTTTTTT. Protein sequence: CASSLPTSGSIGELFF.

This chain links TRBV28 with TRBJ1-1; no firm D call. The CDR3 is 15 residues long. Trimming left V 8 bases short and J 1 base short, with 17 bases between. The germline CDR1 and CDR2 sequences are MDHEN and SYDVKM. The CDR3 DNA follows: TGTGCCAGCCGGGTCGGCTTCTCCGGGAACACTGAAGCTTTCTTT. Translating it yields CASRVGFSGNTEAFF.

The CDR3: CASSKRGQGAFF. The CDR3, as DNA: TGTGCCAGTAGTAAAAGGGGACAGGGGGCTTTCTTT. The V and J genes are TRBV19 and TRBJ1-1; 10 bases agree with TRBD1. The CDR3 runs to 12 residues. CDR1 is LNHDA, CDR2 SQIVND, per germline (reference sequence). Trimming cost V 4 bases and J 11 bases; bases outside gene matches: 4.

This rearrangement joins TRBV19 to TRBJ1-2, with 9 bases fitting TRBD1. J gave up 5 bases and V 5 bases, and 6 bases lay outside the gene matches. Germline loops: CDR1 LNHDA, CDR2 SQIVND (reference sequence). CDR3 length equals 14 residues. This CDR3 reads CASSVQQGAYGYTF. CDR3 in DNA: TGTGCCAGTAGTGTCCAACAGGGGGCGTATGGCTACACCTTC. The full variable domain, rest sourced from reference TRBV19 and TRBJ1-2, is DGGITQSPKYLFRKEGQNVTLSCEQNLNHDAMYWYRQDPGQGLRLIYYSQIVNDFQKGDIAEGYSVSREKKESFPLTVTSAQKNPTAFYLCASSVQQGAYGYTFGSGTRLTVV.

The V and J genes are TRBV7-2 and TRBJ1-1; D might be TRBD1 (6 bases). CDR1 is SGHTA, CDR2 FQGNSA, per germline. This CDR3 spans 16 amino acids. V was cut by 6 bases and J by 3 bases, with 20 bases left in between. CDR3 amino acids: CASSRGGIREDTEAFF. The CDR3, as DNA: TGTGCCAGCAGTAGGGGGGGTATTCGCGAGGACACTGAAGCTTTCTTT.

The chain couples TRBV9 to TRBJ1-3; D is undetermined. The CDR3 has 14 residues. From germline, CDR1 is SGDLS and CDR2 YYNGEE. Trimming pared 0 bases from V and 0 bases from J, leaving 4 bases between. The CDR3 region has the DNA TGTGCCAGCAGCGTAGACTACTCTGGAAACACCATATATTTT. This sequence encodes CASSVDYSGNTIYF.

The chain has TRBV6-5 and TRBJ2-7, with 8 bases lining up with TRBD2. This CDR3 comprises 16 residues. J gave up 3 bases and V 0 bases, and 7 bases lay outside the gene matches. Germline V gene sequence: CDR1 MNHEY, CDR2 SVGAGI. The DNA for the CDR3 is TGTGCCAGCAGTTACTCGAGCGGGGGACTCGGCTACGAGCAGTACTTC. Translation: CASSYSSGGLGYEQYF.

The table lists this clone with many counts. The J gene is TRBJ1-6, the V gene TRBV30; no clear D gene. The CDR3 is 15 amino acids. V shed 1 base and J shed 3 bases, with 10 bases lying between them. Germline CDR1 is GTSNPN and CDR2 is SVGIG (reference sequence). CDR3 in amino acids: CAWSGTASYNSPLHF. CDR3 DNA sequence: TGTGCCTGGAGTGGCACAGCCAGCTATAATTCACCCCTCCACTTT.